This is a list of T cell receptor beta chains from one sample in a study of blood T cell repertoires in COVID-19. Some clones are missing from TCRdb's copy, which holds only in-frame ones; the method was immunoSEQ multiplex PCR. This sample has some 50,000 clones, with around 78% found just once. The sample comprised peripheral blood. The receptors shown here come from a human donor in a cohort sampled during active COVID-19. The CDR3 runs from the conserved cysteine through the conserved F or W. The D gene is left open where the match is weak. Some rows have no size entry. The others give once, few or many, or a class for an expanded clone.

-	TRBV27	TRBJ1-1	few	TGTGCCAGCAGTTTATCGAAGGGGCAGAAAGCTTTCTTT	CASSLSKGQKAFF
TRBD2	TRBV7-8	TRBJ2-5	-	TGTGCCAGCAGCTCGACGATGATAGCGGGCGGGGCAGAGACCCAGTACTTC	CASSSTMIAGGAETQYF
-	TRBV30	TRBJ2-7	-	TGTGCCTGGGTAAGCCCAGGGGCGGACAACGAGCAGTACTTC	CAWVSPGADNEQYF
-	TRBV28	TRBJ2-3	-	TGTGCCACCAGCGGGAGACAGGGCAGAGATACGCAGTATTTT	CATSGRQGRDTQYF
-	TRBV18	TRBJ2-7	-	TGTGCCAGCTCAATTCATAGGGGCGTCATCCACGAGCAGTACTTC	CASSIHRGVIHEQYF
-	TRBV5-6	TRBJ1-1	once	TGTGCCAGCAGCTTGGCGGCGCTGGGGCAGAACACTGAAGCTTTCTTT	CASSLAALGQNTEAFF
-	TRBV9	TRBJ2-7	-	TGTGCCAGCAATGAGGATAAAGTGGGGCTCTACGAGCAGTACTTC	CASNEDKVGLYEQYF
-	TRBV15	TRBJ1-1	-	TGTGCCACCAGCGGGACGGACAGAAGATTGAACACTGAAGCTTTCTTT	CATSGTDRRLNTEAFF
-	TRBV5-1	TRBJ2-7	-	TGCGCCAGCAGCTCTCAATCTAGCTCCTACGAGCAGTACTTC	CASSSQSSSYEQYF
TRBD2	TRBV5-4	TRBJ2-7	-	TGTGCCAGCAGCTTAGGGCTAGCGGGGGACTACGAGCAGTACTTC	CASSLGLAGDYEQYF
-	TRBV7-9	TRBJ1-5	few	TGTGCCAGCAGCTTAGGAGGGGGTCGTCAGCCCCAGCATTTT	CASSLGGGRQPQHF
-	TRBV28	TRBJ2-5	-	TGTGCCAGCAGTTCTCCTAGGCAGTTCCAAGAGACCCAGTACTTC	CASSSPRQFQETQYF
TRBD1	TRBV30	TRBJ2-7	-	TGTGCCTGGGTCACACCCGACAGGGAAACCTACGAGCAGTACTTC	CAWVTPDRETYEQYF
TRBD1	TRBV3-1/TRBV3-2	TRBJ2-6	-	TGTGCCAGCAGCCATCTCCGGGACAGGGCCCCTGGGGCCAACGTCCTGACTTTC	CASSHLRDRAPGANVLTF
TRBD2	TRBV3-1/TRBV3-2	TRBJ2-7	-	TGTGCCAGCAGCCCCTTAGCGGGGAACTACGAGCAGTACTTC	CASSPLAGNYEQYF
-	TRBV18	TRBJ2-7	once	TGTGCCAGCTCAGACTCAACAGGGACGGGTACCTACGAGCAGTACTTC	CASSDSTGTGTYEQYF
TRBD1	TRBV2	TRBJ2-7	-	TGTGCCAGCAGGGGGGAACCGGGACAGGGGTCCCACGAGCAGTACTTC	CASRGEPGQGSHEQYF
-	TRBV5-6	TRBJ1-6	-	TGTGCCAGCAGTCAGGACATCTGGGATTCACCCCTCCACTTT	CASSQDIWDSPLHF
TRBD2	TRBV15	TRBJ2-7	-	TGTGCCACCAGCAGGGGACTAGCGGATTACGAGCAGTACTTC	CATSRGLADYEQYF
-	TRBV6-5	TRBJ1-3	-	TGTGCCAGCAGAGGGAGGGGCACCATATATTTT	CASRGRGTIYF
TRBD2	TRBV11-2	TRBJ2-7	-	TGTGCCAGCAGCTTAGGGCTGACGACTAGCGGGAGACTGGACGAGCAGTACTTC	CASSLGLTTSGRLDEQYF
-	TRBV28	TRBJ1-1	-	TGTGCCAGCAGTTTAATAGGACTCCCTGAAGCTTTCTTT	CASSLIGLPEAFF
TRBD1	TRBV6-5	TRBJ1-5	-	TGTGCCAGCAGGGATACCGGACAGGGAAATCAGCCCCAGCATTTT	CASRDTGQGNQPQHF
TRBD1	TRBV30	TRBJ2-7	-	TGTGCCTGGAGTCATGGACAGGGGGCGAAGGAGCAGTACTTC	CAWSHGQGAKEQYF
-	TRBV6-4	TRBJ1-1	medium-sized	TGTGCCAGCAGTGACAACATGAACACTGAAGCTTTCTTT	CASSDNMNTEAFF
-	TRBV6-5	TRBJ1-6	-	TGTGCCAGCAGCCCCCTACAGGGTAATAAATCACCCCTCCACTTT	CASSPLQGNKSPLHF